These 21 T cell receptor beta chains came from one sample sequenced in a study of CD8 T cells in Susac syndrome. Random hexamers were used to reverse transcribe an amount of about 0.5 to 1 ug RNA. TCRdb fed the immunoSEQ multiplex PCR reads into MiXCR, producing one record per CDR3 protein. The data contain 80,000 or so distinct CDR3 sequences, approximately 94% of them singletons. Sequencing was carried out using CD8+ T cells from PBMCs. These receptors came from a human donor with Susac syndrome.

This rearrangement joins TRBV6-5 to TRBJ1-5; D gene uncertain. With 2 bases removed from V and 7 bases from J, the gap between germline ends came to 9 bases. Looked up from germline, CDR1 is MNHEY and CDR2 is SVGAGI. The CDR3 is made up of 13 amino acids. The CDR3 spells CASSYRDGQPQHF. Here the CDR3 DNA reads TGTGCCAGCAGTTACAGGGATGGGCAGCCCCAGCATTTT.

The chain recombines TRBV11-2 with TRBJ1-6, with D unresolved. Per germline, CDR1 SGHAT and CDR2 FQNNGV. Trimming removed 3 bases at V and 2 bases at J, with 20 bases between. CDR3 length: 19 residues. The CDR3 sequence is CASSLFVVPPTTYNSPLHF. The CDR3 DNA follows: TGTGCCAGCAGCTTGTTCGTCGTTCCGCCCACCACCTATAATTCACCCCTCCACTTT.

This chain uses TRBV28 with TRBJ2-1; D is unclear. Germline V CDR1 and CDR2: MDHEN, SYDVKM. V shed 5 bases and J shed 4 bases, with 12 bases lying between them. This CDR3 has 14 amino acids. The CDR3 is CASSSRGEYNEQFF. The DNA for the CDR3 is TGTGCCAGCAGTAGCCGAGGAGAGTACAATGAGCAGTTCTTC.

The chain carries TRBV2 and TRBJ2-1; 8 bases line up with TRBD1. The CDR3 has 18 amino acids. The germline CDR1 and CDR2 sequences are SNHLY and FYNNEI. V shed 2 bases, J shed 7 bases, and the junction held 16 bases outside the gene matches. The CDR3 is CASSETSHRAGGLNEQFF. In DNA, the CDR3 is TGTGCCAGCAGTGAAACTTCTCATCGGGCAGGGGGCTTGAATGAGCAGTTCTTC.

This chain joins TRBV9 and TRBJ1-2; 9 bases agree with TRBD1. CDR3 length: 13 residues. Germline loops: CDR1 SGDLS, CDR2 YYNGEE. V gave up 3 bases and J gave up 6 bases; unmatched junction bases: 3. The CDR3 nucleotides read TGTGCCAGCAGCGACCGGGACAGGGATGGCTACACCTTC. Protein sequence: CASSDRDRDGYTF.

This CDR3 reads CASSIEETTWVNTEAFF. The DNA for the CDR3 is TGTGCCAGTAGTATAGAGGAGACCACATGGGTGAACACTGAAGCTTTCTTT. The chain employs TRBV19 and TRBJ1-1; D gene uncertain. The CDR3 totals 17 residues. The germline gives CDR1 LNHDA, CDR2 SQIVND (reference sequence). Trimming removed 0 bases from V and 0 bases from J, with 14 bases in between.

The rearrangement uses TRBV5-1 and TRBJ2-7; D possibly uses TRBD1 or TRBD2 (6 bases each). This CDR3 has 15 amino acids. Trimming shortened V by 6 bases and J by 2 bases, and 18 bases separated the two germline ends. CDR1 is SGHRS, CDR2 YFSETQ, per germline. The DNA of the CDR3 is TGCGCCAGCACCACTACTGGGGGGCCCACCTACGAGCAGTACTTC. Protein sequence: CASTTTGGPTYEQYF.

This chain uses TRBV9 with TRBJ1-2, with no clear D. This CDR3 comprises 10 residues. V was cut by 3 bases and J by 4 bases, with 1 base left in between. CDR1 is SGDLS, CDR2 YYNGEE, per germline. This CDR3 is CASSGYGYTF. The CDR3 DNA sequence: TGTGCCAGCAGCGGCTATGGCTACACCTTC.

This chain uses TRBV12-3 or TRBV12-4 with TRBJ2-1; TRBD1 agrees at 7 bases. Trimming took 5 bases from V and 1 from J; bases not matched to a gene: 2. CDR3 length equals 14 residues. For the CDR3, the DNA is TGTGCCAGCAGTCCGGGACAGTCCTACAATGAGCAGTTCTTC. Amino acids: CASSPGQSYNEQFF.

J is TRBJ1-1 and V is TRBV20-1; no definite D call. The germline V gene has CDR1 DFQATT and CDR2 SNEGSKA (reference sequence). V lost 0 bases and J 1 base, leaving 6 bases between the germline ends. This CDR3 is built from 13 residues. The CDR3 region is CSARDGRNTEAFF. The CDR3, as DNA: TGCAGTGCTAGAGATGGGAGGAACACTGAAGCTTTCTTT.

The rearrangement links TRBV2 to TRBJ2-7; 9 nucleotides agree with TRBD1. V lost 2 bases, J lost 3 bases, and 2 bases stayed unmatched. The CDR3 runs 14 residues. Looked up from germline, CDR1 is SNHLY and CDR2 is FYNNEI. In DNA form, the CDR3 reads TGTGCCAGCAGTGAATTGGACAGGGGCTACGAGCAGTACTTC. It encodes CASSELDRGYEQYF.

The DNA of the CDR3 is TGCGCCAGCAGCCAAGAAGCCGGGGTCGGGTTCCCCCTTGAAGCTTTCTTT. It encodes CASSQEAGVGFPLEAFF. The chain combines TRBV4-1 with TRBJ1-1; D is unclear. Trimming took 0 bases from V and 7 from J, leaving 21 bases between them. This CDR3 has 17 residues. Germline V CDR1 and CDR2: MGHRA, YSYEKL.

The CDR3: CASSVAGTGTEAFF. The CDR3 DNA sequence: TGTGCCAGCAGCGTAGCAGGGACGGGCACTGAAGCTTTCTTT. The chain combines TRBV9 with TRBJ1-1, with D tentatively TRBD1 (5 bases). The V end lost 0 bases, the J end lost 4 bases, and 10 bases lay between the germline ends. This CDR3 is built from 14 residues. From germline, CDR1 is SGDLS and CDR2 YYNGEE.

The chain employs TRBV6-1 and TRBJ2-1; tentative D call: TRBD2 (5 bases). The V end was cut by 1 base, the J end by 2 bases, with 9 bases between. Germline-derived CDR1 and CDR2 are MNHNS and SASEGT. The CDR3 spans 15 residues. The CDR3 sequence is CASSEGAGTYNEQFF. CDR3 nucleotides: TGTGCCAGCAGTGAAGGGGCCGGGACCTACAATGAGCAGTTCTTC.

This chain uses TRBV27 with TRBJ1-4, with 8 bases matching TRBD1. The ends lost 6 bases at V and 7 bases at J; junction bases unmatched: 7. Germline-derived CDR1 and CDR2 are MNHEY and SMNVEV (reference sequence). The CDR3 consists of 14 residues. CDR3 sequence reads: CASSPGTGIEKLFF. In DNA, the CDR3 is TGTGCCAGCAGCCCCGGGACAGGTATTGAAAAACTGTTTTTT.

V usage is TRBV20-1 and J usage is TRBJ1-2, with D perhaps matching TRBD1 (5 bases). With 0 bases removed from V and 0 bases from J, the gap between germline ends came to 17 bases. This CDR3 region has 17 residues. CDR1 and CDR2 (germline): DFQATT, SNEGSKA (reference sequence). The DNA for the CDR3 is TGCAGTGCTAGAGATTTCGGGGCCCCAACCTCTAACTATGGCTACACCTTC. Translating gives CSARDFGAPTSNYGYTF.

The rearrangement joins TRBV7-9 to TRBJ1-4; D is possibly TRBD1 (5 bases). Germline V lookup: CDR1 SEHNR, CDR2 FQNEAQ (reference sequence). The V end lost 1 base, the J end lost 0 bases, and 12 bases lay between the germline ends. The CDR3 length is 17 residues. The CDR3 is CASSLVKGVATNEKLFF. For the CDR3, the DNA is TGTGCCAGCAGCTTAGTAAAAGGGGTCGCAACTAATGAAAAACTGTTTTTT.

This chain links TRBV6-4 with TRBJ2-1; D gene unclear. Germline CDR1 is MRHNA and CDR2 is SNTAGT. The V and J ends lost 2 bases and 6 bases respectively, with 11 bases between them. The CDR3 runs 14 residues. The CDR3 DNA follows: TGTGCCAGCAGTGACGATGGGTTGGCCAATGAGCAGTTCTTC. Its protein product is CASSDDGLANEQFF.

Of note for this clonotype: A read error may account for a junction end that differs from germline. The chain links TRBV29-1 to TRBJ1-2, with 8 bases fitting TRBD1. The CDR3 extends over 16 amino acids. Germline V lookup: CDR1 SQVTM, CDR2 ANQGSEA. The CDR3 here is CSLESTPQGVNYGYTF. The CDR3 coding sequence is TGCAGCCTTGAATCAACACCACAGGGGGTTAACTATGGCTACACCTTC. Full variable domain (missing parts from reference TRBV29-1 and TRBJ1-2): SAVISQKPSRDICQRGTSLTIQCQVDSQVTMMFWYRQQPGQSLTLIATANQGSEATYESGFVIDKFPISRPNLTFSTLTVSNMSPEDSSIYLCSLESTPQGVNYGYTFGSGTRLTVV.

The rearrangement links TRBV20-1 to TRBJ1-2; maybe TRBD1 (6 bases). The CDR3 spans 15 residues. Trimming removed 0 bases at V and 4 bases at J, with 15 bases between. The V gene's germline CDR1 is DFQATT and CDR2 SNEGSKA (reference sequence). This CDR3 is CSARDLQGEGYGYTF. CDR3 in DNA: TGCAGTGCTAGAGATTTACAGGGCGAGGGCTATGGCTACACCTTC.

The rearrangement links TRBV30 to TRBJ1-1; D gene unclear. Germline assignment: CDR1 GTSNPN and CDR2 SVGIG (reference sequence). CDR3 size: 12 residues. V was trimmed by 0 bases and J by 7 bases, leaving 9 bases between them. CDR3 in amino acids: CAWSVPDIEAFF. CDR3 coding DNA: TGTGCCTGGAGTGTACCTGACATTGAAGCTTTCTTT. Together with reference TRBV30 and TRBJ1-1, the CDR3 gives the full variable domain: SQTIHQWPATLVQPVGSPLSLECTVEGTSNPNLYWYRQAAGRGLQLLFYSVGIGQISSEVPQNLSASRPQDRQFILSSKKLLLSDSGFYLCAWSVPDIEAFFGQGTRLTVV.